These 26 T cell receptor beta chains were all obtained from the same sample, sequenced in a study of beta chain features in type 1 diabetes. cDNA synthesis used the whole RNA isolate, giving expressed TCRB sequences. Data came from immunoSEQ multiplex PCR; TCRdb stores just in-frame clones and leaves some out. The sample records approximately 340,000 clones, roughly 15% being singletons. What was sequenced was naive CD4+ T cells from blood. These receptor sequences come from a woman aged 18-30 years in good health.

This clone was counted only a few times. The chain recombines TRBV6-6 with TRBJ2-2; perhaps TRBD2 as D (6 bases). V dropped 6 bases and J dropped 2 bases, with 13 bases sitting between them. The CDR3 extends over 15 amino acids. The V gene's germline CDR1 is MNHNY and CDR2 SVGAGI (reference sequence). CDR3 bases: TGTGCCAGCAGACCTGGGGGGATTAACACCGGGGAGCTGTTTTTT. It specifies CASRPGGINTGELFF.

This clone came up a few times. The chain carries TRBV30 and TRBJ1-5; TRBD1 might be the D (5 bases). In germline, CDR1 is GTSNPN, CDR2 SVGIG (reference sequence). The CDR3 has 15 residues. V shed 2 bases and J shed 0 bases, with 11 bases lying between them. CDR3: CAWSTGAASNQPQHF. The CDR3 coding sequence is TGTGCCTGGAGTACAGGAGCCGCTAGCAATCAGCCCCAGCATTTT.

CDR3 protein: CAWRLGGTYEQYF. The CDR3 DNA sequence: TGTGCCTGGAGACTAGGGGGCACCTACGAGCAGTACTTC. The chain employs TRBV30 and TRBJ2-7, with 7 bases matching TRBD1. The CDR3 has 13 residues. Unmatched junction bases numbered 4, after V lost 3 bases and J lost 2 bases. Germline V gene data show CDR1 as GTSNPN and CDR2 as SVGIG (reference sequence).

This clone was counted only a few times. The chain combines TRBV15 with TRBJ2-1, with 7 bases matching TRBD2. V lost 0 bases and J lost 4; bases outside the gene matches: 6. The CDR3 runs to 16 residues. Germline V gene sequence: CDR1 LNHNV, CDR2 YYDKDF (reference sequence). The CDR3 nucleotides are TGTGCCACCAGCAGAGAGACGACTAGCACTTACAATGAGCAGTTCTTC. Its translation is CATSRETTSTYNEQFF.

The rearrangement joins TRBV7-3 to TRBJ2-2, with 11 positions matching TRBD2. Per the germline V gene, CDR1 is SGHTA and CDR2 is FQGTGA. With 5 bases clipped from V and 4 bases from J, the junction kept 3 bases outside the gene matches. This CDR3 comprises 15 residues. CDR3 amino acids: CASSRTSGGTGELFF. CDR3 in DNA: TGTGCCAGCAGCCGAACTAGCGGGGGCACCGGGGAGCTGTTTTTT.

The chain combines TRBV18 with TRBJ1-1, with D tentatively TRBD1 (6 bases). With 6 bases removed from V and 1 base from J, the gap between germline ends came to 9 bases. Germline lookup yields CDR1 KGHSH and CDR2 LQKENI. The CDR3 spans 13 residues. Here the CDR3 reads CASSEGGNTEAFF. DNA for the CDR3: TGTGCCAGCTCCGAAGGGGGGAACACTGAAGCTTTCTTT.

The V gene is TRBV7-9, the J gene TRBJ1-1, with D tentatively TRBD1 (5 bases). The germline CDR1 and CDR2 sequences are SEHNR and FQNEAQ (reference sequence). The CDR3 has 13 amino acids. Between the trimmed V and J ends, which lost 6 bases and 6 bases, there was a span of 14 bases. CDR3 DNA: TGTGCCAGCAGTTGGAGGGGAAAGGCTGAAGCTTTCTTT. This codes for CASSWRGKAEAFF.

This clone was observed a few times. This chain connects TRBV30 to TRBJ1-5; TRBD1 matches 8 bases. Germline CDR1 is GTSNPN and CDR2 is SVGIG (reference sequence). The V and J ends lost 6 bases and 2 bases, in that order; junction bases with no gene match: 3. The CDR3 extends over 13 amino acids. The CDR3 is CACDRGGNQPQHF. The CDR3 nucleotides are TGTGCCTGTGACAGGGGTGGCAATCAGCCCCAGCATTTT.

The chain combines TRBV29-1 with TRBJ2-2; no clear D gene. Trimming shortened V by 1 base and J by 1 base, and 10 bases separated the two germline ends. Germline CDR1 SQVTM, CDR2 ANQGSEA. The CDR3 loop spans 15 amino acids. The chain's CDR3 is CSVEGPRGNTGELFF. The CDR3 nucleotides read TGCAGCGTTGAAGGGCCAAGAGGGAACACCGGGGAGCTGTTTTTT.

This clone showed up just a few times. This rearrangement joins TRBV27 to TRBJ2-1; the match to TRBD2 covers 7 bases. Per germline, CDR1 MNHEY and CDR2 SMNVEV (reference sequence). After removal of 5 bases from V and 0 bases from J, the junction contained 7 bases not matched to a gene. This CDR3 is built from 16 residues. The CDR3 bases are TGTGCCAGCAGTACACTAGCGTCTAGCTCCTACAATGAGCAGTTCTTC. The encoded protein is CASSTLASSSYNEQFF.

This clone came up a few times. The CDR3 region has the DNA TGTGCCAGCAGCTTAAAGGGACAATCCTACAATGAGCAGTTCTTC. The encoded protein is CASSLKGQSYNEQFF. The chain combines TRBV7-3 with TRBJ2-1, with a weak D call TRBD1 (6 bases). V lost 1 base and J lost 1, with 8 bases in between. The CDR3 contains 15 residues. The germline V gene has CDR1 SGHTA and CDR2 FQGTGA.

The chain has TRBV29-1 and TRBJ2-3; 9 nucleotides line up with TRBD2. CDR3 length: 15 residues. Germline V gene sequence: CDR1 SQVTM, CDR2 ANQGSEA. J gave up 5 bases and V 7 bases, and 13 bases lay outside the gene matches. In DNA form, the CDR3 reads TGCAGCGCCTGGGGGGTAGCGGGAGCGGTAGATACGCAGTATTTT. This translates into CSAWGVAGAVDTQYF.

This clone was counted only a few times. Written as DNA, the CDR3 is TGTGCCTGGAGTGTAGGACTAGCGAATGAGCAGTTCTTC. Protein: CAWSVGLANEQFF. The rearrangement links TRBV30 to TRBJ2-1, with 9 bases matching TRBD2. Germline CDR1 GTSNPN, CDR2 SVGIG (reference sequence). Germline trimming cut 0 bases from V and 7 bases from J; bases unmatched to any gene: 1. This CDR3 contains 13 residues.

The chain joins TRBV19 to TRBJ2-1, with 12 bases matching TRBD2. With V trimmed by 0 bases and J by 10 bases, 7 bases remained unmatched. Germline CDR1 LNHDA, CDR2 SQIVND (reference sequence). The CDR3 loop spans 16 amino acids. CDR3 region: CASSIEVTSGRTEQFF. Written as DNA, the CDR3 is TGTGCCAGTAGTATAGAGGTTACTAGCGGGAGGACGGAGCAGTTCTTC.

This clone was detected only a few times. V usage is TRBV30 and J usage is TRBJ2-7; TRBD2 aligns across 10 bases. This CDR3 contains 15 residues. Per the germline V gene, CDR1 is GTSNPN and CDR2 is SVGIG (reference sequence). V trimming: 0 bases; J trimming: 2 bases; junction bases outside the gene matches: 4. The CDR3 loop reads CAWSVVAGGPYEQYF. The CDR3 DNA reads as TGTGCCTGGAGTGTAGTAGCGGGAGGCCCCTACGAGCAGTACTTC.

This clone came up once. The chain has TRBV6-5 and TRBJ2-2; no firm D call. CDR3 length: 14 residues. Trimming took off 3 bases at V and 4 bases at J, with 9 bases between the two ends. Germline V gene data show CDR1 as MNHEY and CDR2 as SVGAGI. This CDR3 reads CASSYDTSTGELFF. The CDR3 region has the DNA TGTGCCAGCAGTTATGACACGAGCACCGGGGAGCTGTTTTTT.

This clone was observed a few times. The chain uses TRBV28 and TRBJ2-1, with 13 bases identical to TRBD2. This CDR3 contains 15 residues. Germline CDR1 reads MDHEN; CDR2 reads SYDVKM. With 6 bases clipped from V and 7 bases from J, the junction kept 6 bases outside the gene matches. CDR3 amino acids: CASSSTSGRGNEQFF. The CDR3 nucleotides are TGTGCCAGCAGCAGTACTAGCGGGAGGGGTAATGAGCAGTTCTTC.

This clone was seen a few times. V is TRBV29-1 and J is TRBJ2-7; 10 bases align to TRBD2. V was pared by 5 bases and J by 5 bases, with 6 bases of the junction left unmatched. Looked up from germline, CDR1 is SQVTM and CDR2 is ANQGSEA. The CDR3 loop spans 13 amino acids. This CDR3 reads CSVMSGRGHEQYF. The CDR3 region has the DNA TGCAGCGTTATGAGCGGGAGGGGACACGAGCAGTACTTC.

As concerns this clone: One junction end disagrees with the germline gene, perhaps due to a read error. The chain combines TRBV7-9 with TRBJ2-7; TRBD2 aligns across 9 bases. The CDR3 extends over 13 amino acids. Germline loops: CDR1 SEHNR, CDR2 FQNEAQ (reference sequence). The CDR3 spells CASSIAGVYEQYF. CDR3 sequence (DNA): TGTGCCAGCAGCATAGCGGGAGTCTACGAGCAGTACTTC.

This chain's CDR3 is CASSLLEGQYF. The CDR3 DNA is TGTGCCAGCAGTTTACTAGAGGGGCAGTACTTC. V gene TRBV28 combines with J gene TRBJ2-7; a weak D match, TRBD2 (5 bases). V lost 2 bases to trimming and J lost 9 bases, with 8 bases between them. CDR3 length: 11 amino acids. CDR1 is MDHEN and CDR2 is SYDVKM in the germline V gene.

Only a few counts were recorded for this clone. Other DNA variants within this sample encode the same CDR3. The chain is built from TRBV15 and TRBJ2-3; TRBD2 aligns across 10 bases. The CDR3 spans 16 residues. V gave up 1 base and J gave up 3 bases; unmatched junction bases: 4. In germline, CDR1 is LNHNV, CDR2 YYDKDF (reference sequence). The CDR3 protein is CATSRGLAGNTDTQYF. The CDR3 nucleotides are TGTGCCACCAGCAGAGGACTAGCGGGTAATACAGATACGCAGTATTTT.

This sequence joins TRBV5-1 and TRBJ2-7; 7 nucleotides agree with TRBD1. This CDR3 spans 14 amino acids. The trim removed 1 base at V and 6 bases at J, leaving 7 bases unmatched. Germline assignment: CDR1 SGHRS and CDR2 YFSETQ. The CDR3 sequence is CASSLSVTGLEQYF. The DNA of the CDR3 is TGCGCCAGCAGCTTGTCGGTGACAGGGCTCGAGCAGTACTTC.

This clone has a handful of counts. V and J are TRBV6-5 and TRBJ2-7; 8 bases align to TRBD2. The CDR3 sequence is 14 residues long. Germline V gene sequence: CDR1 MNHEY, CDR2 SVGAGI. Unmatched junction bases numbered 12, after V lost 9 bases and J lost 5 bases. The CDR3 loop reads CASRSAGGHNEQYF. CDR3 bases: TGTGCCAGTCGTTCCGCGGGAGGTCACAACGAGCAGTACTTC.

The gene calls are TRBV6-6 and TRBJ2-3, with TRBD1 matching 8 bases. CDR1 and CDR2 from the germline V gene are MNHNY and SVGAGI (reference sequence). This CDR3 has 15 amino acids. V dropped 0 bases and J dropped 4; count of bases not matched to a gene: 3. Here the CDR3 DNA reads TGTGCCAGCAGTTACTCTAGGACAGGGCCAGATACGCAGTATTTT. This sequence encodes CASSYSRTGPDTQYF.

V usage is TRBV30 and J usage is TRBJ2-3; 10 nucleotides line up with TRBD1. V shed 0 bases and J 2 bases; nucleotides not matched to a gene: 5. The germline V gene encodes CDR1 GTSNPN and CDR2 SVGIG (reference sequence). This CDR3 spans 16 amino acids. CDR3 DNA: TGTGCCTGGAGTGTGACCGGGACAGGGGTCACAGATACGCAGTATTTT. Protein product: CAWSVTGTGVTDTQYF.

The rearrangement links TRBV5-6 to TRBJ2-3; possible D gene TRBD1, 6 bases. In germline, CDR1 is SGHDT, CDR2 YYEEEE. The CDR3 is 16 residues long. V lost 2 bases and J 2 bases, leaving 15 bases between the germline ends. CDR3 loop: CASSFGNRVSTDTQYF. The CDR3, as DNA: TGTGCCAGCAGCTTTGGTAACAGGGTCTCCACAGATACGCAGTATTTT.